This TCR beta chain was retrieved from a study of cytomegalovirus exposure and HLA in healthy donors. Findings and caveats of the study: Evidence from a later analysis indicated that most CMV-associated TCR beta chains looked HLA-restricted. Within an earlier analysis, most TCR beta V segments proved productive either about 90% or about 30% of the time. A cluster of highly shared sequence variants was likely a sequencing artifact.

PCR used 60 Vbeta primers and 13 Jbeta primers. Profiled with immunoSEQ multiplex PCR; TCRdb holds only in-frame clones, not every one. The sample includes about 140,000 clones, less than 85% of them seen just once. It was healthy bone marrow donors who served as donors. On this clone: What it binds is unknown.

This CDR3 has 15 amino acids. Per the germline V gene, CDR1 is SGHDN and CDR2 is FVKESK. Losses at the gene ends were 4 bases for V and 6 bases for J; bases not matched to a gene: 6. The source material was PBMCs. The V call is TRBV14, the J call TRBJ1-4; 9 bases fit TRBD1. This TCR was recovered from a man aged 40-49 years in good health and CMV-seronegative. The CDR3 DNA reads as TGTGCCAGCAGCCGATACAGGGGGCCCGATGAAAAACTGTTTTTT. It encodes CASSRYRGPDEKLFF.